This TCR beta chain was recovered during a study of blood T cell repertoires in COVID-19. Study as a whole: Acute-phase and convalescent COVID-19 samples originated in the United States, Italy and Spain. From T cells, B-cell-depleted T cells, or PBMCs came the material, which was cDNA or gDNA.

The CDR3 contains 15 residues. Germline V gene lookup returns CDR1 LNHNV and CDR2 YYDKDF (reference sequence). V shed 9 bases, J shed 6 bases, and the junction held 9 bases outside the gene matches. Residents of around 24 US areas, aged roughly 18 to 89 years, made up the participants. Study processing details: Counts of nucleated cells, estimated from reference gene primer amplification, were obtained. Only in-frame clones appear in the TCRdb table, and some are missing; sequencing was by immunoSEQ multiplex PCR. From that table come the V and J calls and clone size; the DNA was used to work out D and trimming. The sample contains 180,000 or so clones, around nine tenths of which appear only once.

Specimen: PBMCs or T cells enriched from blood (not recorded which). The gene calls are TRBV15 and TRBJ2-1; 12 positions agree with TRBD2. The clonotype comes from a woman in her late teens or twenties who had recovered from COVID-19. The CDR3 here is CATTPSGRALNEQFF. The CDR3 nucleotides are TGTGCCACAACTCCTAGCGGGAGGGCCCTCAATGAGCAGTTCTTC. The full variable domain, with the rest looked up from reference TRBV15 and TRBJ2-1, is DAMVIQNPRYQVTQFGKPVTLSCSQTLNHNVMYWYQQKSSQAPKLLFHYYDKDFNNEADTPDNFQSRRPNTSFCFLDIRSPGLGDTAMYLCATTPSGRALNEQFFGPGTRLTVL.